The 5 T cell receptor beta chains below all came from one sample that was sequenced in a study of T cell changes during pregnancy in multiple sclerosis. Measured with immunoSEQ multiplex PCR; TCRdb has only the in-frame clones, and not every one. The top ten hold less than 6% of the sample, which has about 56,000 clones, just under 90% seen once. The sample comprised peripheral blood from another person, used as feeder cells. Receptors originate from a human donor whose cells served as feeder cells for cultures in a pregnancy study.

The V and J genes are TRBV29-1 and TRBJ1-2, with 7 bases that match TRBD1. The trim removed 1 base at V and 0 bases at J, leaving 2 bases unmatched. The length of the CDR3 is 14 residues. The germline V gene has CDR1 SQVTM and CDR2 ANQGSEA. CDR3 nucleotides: TGCAGCGTTGAAGCGGACAGGACTAACTATGGCTACACCTTC. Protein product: CSVEADRTNYGYTF.

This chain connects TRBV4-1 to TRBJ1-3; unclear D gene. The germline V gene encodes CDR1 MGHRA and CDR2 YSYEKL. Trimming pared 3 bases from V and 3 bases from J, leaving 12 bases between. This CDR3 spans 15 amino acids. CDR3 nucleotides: TGCGCCAGCAGCCAGAGGGAGGGCGGTGGAAACACCATATATTTT. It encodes CASSQREGGGNTIYF.

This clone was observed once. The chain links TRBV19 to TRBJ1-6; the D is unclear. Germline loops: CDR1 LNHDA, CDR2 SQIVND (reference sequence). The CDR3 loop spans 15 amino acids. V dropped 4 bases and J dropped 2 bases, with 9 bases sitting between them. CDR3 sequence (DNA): TGTGCCAGTAGTAGGGCAGGCCCCTATAATTCACCCCTCCACTTT. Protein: CASSRAGPYNSPLHF.

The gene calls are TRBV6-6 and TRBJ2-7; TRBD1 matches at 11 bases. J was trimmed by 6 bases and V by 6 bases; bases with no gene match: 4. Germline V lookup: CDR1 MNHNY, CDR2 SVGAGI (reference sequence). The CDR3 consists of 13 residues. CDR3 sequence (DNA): TGTGCCAGCAGCCCCGGGACAGGGGGCGAGCAGTACTTC. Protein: CASSPGTGGEQYF.

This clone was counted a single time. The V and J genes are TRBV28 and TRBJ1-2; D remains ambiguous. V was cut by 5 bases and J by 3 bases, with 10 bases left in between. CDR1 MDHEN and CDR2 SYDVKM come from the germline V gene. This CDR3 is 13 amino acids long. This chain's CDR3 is CASSPTADYGYTF. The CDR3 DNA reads TGTGCCAGCAGTCCCACAGCGGACTATGGCTACACCTTC.